The rows below give T cell receptor beta chains drawn from one sample of a study of early T cells in non-severe SARS-CoV-2 infection. One entry per CDR3 protein, called by TCRdb with MiXCR from the 5' RACE reads. The sample yields 85,000 to 100,000 distinct CDR3 sequences, approximately 13% seen once. Sequencing used whole blood. The origin of the receptors is an adult who was a healthcare worker with PCR-confirmed SARS-CoV-2 infection or an uninfected control (not recorded which). Each CDR3 is given with its conserved first and last residue. A D gene is named only where the DNA matches it firmly. Clone size, where shown, is once, few, many, or a class for clones that have expanded.

>many|TRBV5-1|TRBD2|TRBJ2-5
CASSSGTNQETQYF
TGCGCCAGCAGCTCCGGGACTAACCAAGAGACCCAGTACTTC
>many|TRBV6-5|NA|TRBJ1-2
CASKADNYGYTF
TGTGCCAGCAAGGCAGATAACTATGGCTACACCTTC
>few|TRBV5-1|TRBD1|TRBJ2-5
CASSPRTGRETQYF
TGCGCCAGCAGCCCCAGGACAGGGCGAGAGACCCAGTACTTC
>NA|TRBV10-1|TRBD1|TRBJ2-7
CASSESVGTGGYEQYF
TGCGCCAGCAGTGAGTCGGTGGGGACAGGGGGCTACGAGCAGTACTTC
>many|TRBV13|TRBD2|TRBJ2-5
CASSLAGTSVQETQYF
TGTGCCAGCAGCTTAGCGGGGACTAGCGTCCAAGAGACCCAGTACTTC
>many|TRBV2|NA|TRBJ1-2
CASFRASYGYTF
TGTGCCAGCTTCCGGGCAAGCTATGGCTACACCTTC
>NA|TRBV28|NA|TRBJ1-6
CASSFTRYNSPLHF
TGTGCCAGCAGTTTTACACGGTATAATTCACCCCTCCACTTT
>NA|TRBV12-3/TRBV12-4|NA|TRBJ1-5
CASQGHSNQPQHF
TGTGCCAGCCAAGGACATAGCAATCAGCCCCAGCATTTT
>once|TRBV5-1|TRBD1|TRBJ2-5
CASSSRTGGETRYF
TGCGCCAGCAGCTCTCGGACAGGAGGAGAGACCCGGTACTTC
>many|TRBV6-2/TRBV6-3|NA|TRBJ1-3
CASSYGRNTIYF
TGTGCCAGCAGTTACGGCCGAAACACCATATATTTT
>NA|TRBV3-1|NA|TRBJ1-1
CASSRGRAANTEAFF
TGTGCCAGCAGCCGGGGAAGGGCGGCTAACACTGAAGCTTTCTTT
>few|TRBV27|TRBD1|TRBJ1-6
CASSGDRGYSPLHF
TGTGCCAGCAGTGGGGACAGGGGCTATTCACCCCTCCACTTT
>many|TRBV10-2|NA|TRBJ1-1
CASRTLGEAFF
TGCGCCAGCAGGACCTTGGGAGAAGCTTTCTTT
>few|TRBV19|TRBD1|TRBJ2-3
CASRTGGHTDTQYF
TGTGCCAGTAGGACAGGGGGACACACAGATACGCAGTATTTT
>few|TRBV6-1|NA|TRBJ2-1
CASSEGKGNSYNEQFF
TGTGCCAGCAGTGAAGGAAAAGGGAACTCCTACAATGAGCAGTTCTTC
>many|TRBV27|NA|TRBJ1-1
CASSYRARDQRNTEAFF
TGTGCCAGCAGTTACAGGGCGCGAGACCAAAGGAACACTGAAGCTTTCTTT
>few|TRBV5-5|NA|TRBJ1-4
CASSPAVAGEKLFF
TGTGCCAGCAGCCCCGCGGTTGCGGGGGAAAAACTGTTTTTT
>many|TRBV5-1|NA|TRBJ2-3
CASSSPSDTQYF
TGCGCCAGCAGCTCACCTAGCGATACGCAGTATTTT
>few|TRBV24-1|NA|TRBJ1-5
CATSEEDSHSNQPQHF
TGTGCCACCAGTGAAGAGGACAGTCATAGCAATCAGCCCCAGCATTTT
>NA|TRBV2|NA|TRBJ1-5
CASSDVGVNQPQHF
TGTGCCAGCAGTGATGTGGGCGTCAATCAGCCCCAGCATTTT
>many|TRBV28|NA|TRBJ1-1
CASTATPGARNTEAFF
TGTGCCAGCACCGCGACGCCAGGCGCCCGGAACACTGAAGCTTTCTTT
>many|TRBV6-6|TRBD1|TRBJ1-1
CASSYSEGQSEAFF
TGTGCCAGCAGTTACTCTGAGGGACAGTCTGAAGCTTTCTTT
>NA|TRBV15|NA|TRBJ2-2
CATSRVGSVRADTGELFF
TGTGCCACCAGCAGAGTCGGTTCGGTACGGGCCGACACCGGGGAGCTGTTTTTT
>NA|TRBV20-1|NA|TRBJ1-2
CSARDPRRLGYTF
TGCAGTGCTAGAGACCCCCGCCGCCTCGGCTACACCTTC
>many|TRBV4-3|NA|TRBJ2-6
CASSQDLNSYATNVLTF
TGCGCCAGCAGCCAAGACCTAAATTCATACGCGACCAACGTCCTGACTTTC
>many|TRBV28|NA|TRBJ2-1
CASSLLGLATHNEQFF
TGTGCCAGCAGTTTATTGGGGCTAGCGACCCACAATGAGCAGTTCTTC
>many|TRBV20-1|NA|TRBJ1-6
CSARVASYNSPLHF
TGCAGTGCTAGAGTGGCGTCCTATAATTCACCCCTCCACTTT